This T cell receptor beta chain appears in the sequencing data of a study of T cell responses to AZD1222 COVID-19 vaccine. Pooled together were second doses at about 4 or about 12 weeks. The germline CDR1 and CDR2 sequences are LNHDA and SQIVND (reference sequence). The CDR3 sequence is 16 residues long. V lost 5 bases, J lost 0 bases, and 7 bases stayed unmatched. Repertoires were generated with immunoSEQ multiplex PCR, while TCRdb's copy carries only in-frame clones and drops some. The data contain around 81,000 clones, around 90% of them singletons. This clonotype was obtained from an adult who received the AZD1222 COVID-19 vaccine. The gene calls are TRBV19 and TRBJ1-5, with TRBD1 matching 7 bases. This specimen was peripheral blood, taken 28 days after the second AZD1222 dose. CDR3 loop: CASSPQGQASNQPQHF. CDR3 bases: TGTGCCAGTAGTCCCCAAGGACAGGCTAGCAATCAGCCCCAGCATTTT.